The entry below describes one T cell receptor (beta chain). These data are taken from a study of blood T cells in healthy people across ages. On the study more broadly: Template switching picked up about one barcoded beta molecule for each two T cells.

Staff drew around 10 milliliters of peripheral blood from each donor. A second PCR, run for roughly 6 to 11 cycles, used a sample-barcoded 5' primer plus a J-beta primer mix. MiXCR, run by TCRdb on the 5' RACE reads, gives a single entry per CDR3 protein. Among 1.5 million to 2 million distinct CDR3 sequences listed, 28% were seen once. Germline values: CDR1 MNHEY, CDR2 SMNVEV (reference sequence). The CDR3 contains 14 residues. V lost 5 bases, J lost 7 bases, and 14 bases lay in between. V gene TRBV27 combines with J gene TRBJ2-2; D possibly uses TRBD1 or TRBD2 (6 bases each). What was sequenced was blood. This receptor was taken from a woman aged 30 to 39 in good health. The chain's CDR3 is CASSPTGGNGELFF. CDR3 nucleotide sequence: TGTGCCAGCAGTCCGACCGGGGGCAACGGGGAGCTGTTTTTT.